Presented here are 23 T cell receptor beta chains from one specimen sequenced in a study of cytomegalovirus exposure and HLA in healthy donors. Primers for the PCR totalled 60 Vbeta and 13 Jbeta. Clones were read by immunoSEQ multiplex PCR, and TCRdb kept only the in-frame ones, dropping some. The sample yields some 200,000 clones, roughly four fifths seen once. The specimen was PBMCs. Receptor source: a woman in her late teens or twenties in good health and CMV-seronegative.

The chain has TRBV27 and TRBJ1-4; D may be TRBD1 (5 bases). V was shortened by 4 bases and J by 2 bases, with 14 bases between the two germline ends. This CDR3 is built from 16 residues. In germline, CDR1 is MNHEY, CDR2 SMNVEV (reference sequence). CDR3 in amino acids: CASSSLQGFTNEKLFF. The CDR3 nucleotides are TGTGCCAGCAGTTCCCTTCAGGGATTTACTAATGAAAAACTGTTTTTT.

The CDR3 protein is CASSLGAGGGNTIYF. The CDR3 coding sequence is TGTGCCAGCAGCTTAGGGGCAGGGGGCGGAAACACCATATATTTT. V usage is TRBV11-2 and J usage is TRBJ1-3; 8 bases agree with TRBD1. Germline-derived CDR1 and CDR2 are SGHAT and FQNNGV. This CDR3 has 15 amino acids. The J segment lost 4 bases and the V segment lost 1 base, leaving 3 bases of the junction unmatched.

The DNA for the CDR3 is TGTGCCAGCAGTTTGAAGTTAACATCCCCCAATCAGCCCCAGCATTTT. Encoded protein: CASSLKLTSPNQPQHF. The chain recombines TRBV28 with TRBJ1-5, with D hard to call. Germline loops: CDR1 MDHEN, CDR2 SYDVKM. CDR3 length equals 16 residues. With 3 bases removed from V and 3 bases from J, the gap between germline ends came to 15 bases.

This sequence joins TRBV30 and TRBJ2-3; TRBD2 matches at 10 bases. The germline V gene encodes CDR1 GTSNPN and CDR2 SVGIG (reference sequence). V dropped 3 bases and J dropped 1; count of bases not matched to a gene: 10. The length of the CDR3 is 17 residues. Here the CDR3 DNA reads TGTGCCTGGAGACAAAGCCCCGGGACTAGCGGCACAGATACGCAGTATTTT. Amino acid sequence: CAWRQSPGTSGTDTQYF.

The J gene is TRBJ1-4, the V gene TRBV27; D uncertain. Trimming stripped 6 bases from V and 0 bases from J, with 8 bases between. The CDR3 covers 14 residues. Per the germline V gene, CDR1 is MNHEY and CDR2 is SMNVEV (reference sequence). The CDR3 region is CASSRSATNEKLFF. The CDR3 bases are TGTGCCAGCAGCAGGTCTGCAACTAATGAAAAACTGTTTTTT.

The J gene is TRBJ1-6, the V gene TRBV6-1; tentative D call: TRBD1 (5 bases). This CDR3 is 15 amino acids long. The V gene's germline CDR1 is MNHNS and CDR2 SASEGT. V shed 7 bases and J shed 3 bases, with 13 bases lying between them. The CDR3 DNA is TGTGCCAGCATAGGGGCCGGGCTCTATAATTCACCCCTCCACTTT. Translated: CASIGAGLYNSPLHF.

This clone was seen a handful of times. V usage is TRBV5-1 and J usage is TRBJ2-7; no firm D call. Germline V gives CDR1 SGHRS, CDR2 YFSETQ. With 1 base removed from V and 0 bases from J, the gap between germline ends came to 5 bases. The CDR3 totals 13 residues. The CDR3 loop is CASSLTDSYEQYF. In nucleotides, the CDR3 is TGCGCCAGCAGCTTGACTGACTCCTACGAGCAGTACTTC.

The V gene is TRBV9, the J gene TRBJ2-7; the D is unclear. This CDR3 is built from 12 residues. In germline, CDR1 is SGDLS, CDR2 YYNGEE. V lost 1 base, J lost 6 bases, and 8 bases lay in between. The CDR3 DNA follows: TGTGCCAGCAGCGTATTGTCCGGCGAGCAGTACTTC. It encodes CASSVLSGEQYF.

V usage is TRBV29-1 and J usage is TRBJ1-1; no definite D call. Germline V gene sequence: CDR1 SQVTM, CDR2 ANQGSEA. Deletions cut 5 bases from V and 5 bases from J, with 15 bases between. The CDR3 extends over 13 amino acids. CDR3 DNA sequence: TGCAGCGTTTCTGATGACAAGTGGACTGAAGCTTTCTTT. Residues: CSVSDDKWTEAFF. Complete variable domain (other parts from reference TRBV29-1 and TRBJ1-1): SAVISQKPSRDICQRGTSLTIQCQVDSQVTMMFWYRQQPGQSLTLIATANQGSEATYESGFVIDKFPISRPNLTFSTLTVSNMSPEDSSIYLCSVSDDKWTEAFFGQGTRLTVV.

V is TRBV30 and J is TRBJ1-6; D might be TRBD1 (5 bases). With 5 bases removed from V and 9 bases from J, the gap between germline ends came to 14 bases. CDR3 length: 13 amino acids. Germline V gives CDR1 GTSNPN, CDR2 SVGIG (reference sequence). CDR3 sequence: CAWDDSLFSPLHF. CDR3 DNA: TGTGCCTGGGACGACAGTTTATTTTCACCCCTCCACTTT.

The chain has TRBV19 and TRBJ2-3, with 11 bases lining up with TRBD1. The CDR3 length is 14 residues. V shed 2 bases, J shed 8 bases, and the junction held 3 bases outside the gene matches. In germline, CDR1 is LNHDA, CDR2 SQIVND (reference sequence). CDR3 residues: CASSIWGQGGTQYF. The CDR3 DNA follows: TGTGCCAGTAGTATATGGGGACAGGGGGGTACGCAGTATTTT. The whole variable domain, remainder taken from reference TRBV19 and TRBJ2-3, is DGGITQSPKYLFRKEGQNVTLSCEQNLNHDAMYWYRQDPGQGLRLIYYSQIVNDFQKGDIAEGYSVSREKKESFPLTVTSAQKNPTAFYLCASSIWGQGGTQYFGPGTRLTVL.

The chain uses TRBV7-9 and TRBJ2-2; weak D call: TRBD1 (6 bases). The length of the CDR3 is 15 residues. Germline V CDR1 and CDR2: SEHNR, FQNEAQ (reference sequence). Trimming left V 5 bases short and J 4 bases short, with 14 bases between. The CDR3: CASSPGQLLTGELFF. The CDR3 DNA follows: TGTGCCAGCAGCCCCGGACAGCTGCTCACCGGGGAGCTGTTTTTT.

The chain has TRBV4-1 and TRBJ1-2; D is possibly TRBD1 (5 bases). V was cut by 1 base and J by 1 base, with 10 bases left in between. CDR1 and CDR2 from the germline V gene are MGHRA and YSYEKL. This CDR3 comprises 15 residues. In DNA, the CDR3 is TGCGCCAGCAGCCAAGGGGGCACTCTTAACTATGGCTACACCTTC. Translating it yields CASSQGGTLNYGYTF.

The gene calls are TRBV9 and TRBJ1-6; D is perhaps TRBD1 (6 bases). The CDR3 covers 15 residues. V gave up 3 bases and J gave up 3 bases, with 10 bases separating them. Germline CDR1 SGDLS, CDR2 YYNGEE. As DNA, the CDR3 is TGTGCCAGCAGCGGCGGACAGCGCTATAATTCACCCCTCCACTTT. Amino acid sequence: CASSGGQRYNSPLHF.

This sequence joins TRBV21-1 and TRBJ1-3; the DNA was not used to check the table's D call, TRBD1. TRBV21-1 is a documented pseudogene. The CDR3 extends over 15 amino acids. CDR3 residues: CASSKDPGSGNTIYF. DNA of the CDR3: TGTGCCAGCAGCAAAGATCCAGGGTCAGGAAACACCATATATTTT.

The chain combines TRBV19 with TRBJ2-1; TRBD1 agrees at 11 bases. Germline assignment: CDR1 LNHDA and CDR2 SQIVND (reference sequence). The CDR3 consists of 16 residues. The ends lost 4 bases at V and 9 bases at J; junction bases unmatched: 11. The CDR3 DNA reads TGTGCCAGTAGTAGAAGGGACAGGGGGGTCTCTGGTGAGCAGTTCTTC. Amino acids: CASSRRDRGVSGEQFF.

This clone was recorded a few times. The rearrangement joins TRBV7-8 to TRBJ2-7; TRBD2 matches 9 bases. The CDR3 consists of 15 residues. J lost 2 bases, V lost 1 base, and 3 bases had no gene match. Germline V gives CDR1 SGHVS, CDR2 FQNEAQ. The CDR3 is CASSLEASGAYEQYF. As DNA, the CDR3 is TGTGCCAGCAGCTTAGAGGCTAGCGGGGCCTACGAGCAGTACTTC.

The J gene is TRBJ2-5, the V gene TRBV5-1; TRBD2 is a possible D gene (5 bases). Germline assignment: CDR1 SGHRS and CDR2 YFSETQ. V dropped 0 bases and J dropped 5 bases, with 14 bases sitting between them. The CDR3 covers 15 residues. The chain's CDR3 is CASSLALAVPETQYF. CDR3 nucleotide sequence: TGCGCCAGCAGCTTGGCTCTAGCAGTTCCGGAGACCCAGTACTTC.

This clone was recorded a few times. The DNA of the CDR3 is TGTGCCAGCAGTAAGTGGACTAGCGGAGAAGCGAACACCGGGGAGCTGTTTTTT. It codes for CASSKWTSGEANTGELFF. This chain links TRBV28 with TRBJ2-2, with TRBD2 matching 10 bases. The CDR3 is 18 residues long. The V gene's germline CDR1 is MDHEN and CDR2 SYDVKM. With 5 bases clipped from V and 0 bases from J, the junction kept 9 bases outside the gene matches.

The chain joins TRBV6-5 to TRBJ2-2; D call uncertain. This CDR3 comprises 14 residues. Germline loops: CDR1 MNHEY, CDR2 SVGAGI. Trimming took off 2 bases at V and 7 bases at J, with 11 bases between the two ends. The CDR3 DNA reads TGTGCCAGCAGTTACCAGGTTATAGGCGGGGAGCTGTTTTTT. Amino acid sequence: CASSYQVIGGELFF.

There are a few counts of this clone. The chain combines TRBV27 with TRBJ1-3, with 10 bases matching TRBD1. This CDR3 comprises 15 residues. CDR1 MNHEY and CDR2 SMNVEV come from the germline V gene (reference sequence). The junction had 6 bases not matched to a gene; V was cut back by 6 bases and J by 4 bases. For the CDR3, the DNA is TGTGCCAGCAGCGACAGGGGGCTCAGCGGAAACACCATATATTTT. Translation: CASSDRGLSGNTIYF.

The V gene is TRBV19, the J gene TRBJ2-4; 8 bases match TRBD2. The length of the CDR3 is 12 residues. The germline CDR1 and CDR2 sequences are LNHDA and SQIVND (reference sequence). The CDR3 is CAIGTRGNIQYF. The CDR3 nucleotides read TGTGCGATAGGGACTAGAGGTAACATTCAGTACTTC.

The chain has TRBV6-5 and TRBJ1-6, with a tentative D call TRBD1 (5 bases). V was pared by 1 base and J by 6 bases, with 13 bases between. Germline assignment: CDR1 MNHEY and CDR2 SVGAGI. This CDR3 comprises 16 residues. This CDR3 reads CASSYLGTGSNSPLHF. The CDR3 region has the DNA TGTGCCAGCAGTTACTTGGGTACAGGATCTAATTCACCCCTCCACTTT.